The 28 T cell receptor beta chains in this list originate from one sample, sequenced in a study of OX40 agonist ivuxolimab in advanced cancers. Libraries were made using the immunoSEQ multiplex PCR assay. TCRdb retrieved this table from immuneACCESS and kept in-frame rearrangements only. Not all clones are present; in checked studies, unresolved V genes account for under half, and no reason is known for the remainder. The sample records 55,000 to 65,000 clones, approximately 87% of which are singletons. The ten largest clones represent roughly 1.9% of the sample. Material: CD4+ or CD8+ T cells sorted from blood, obtained in a trial of the OX40 agonist ivuxolimab. These receptors originate from an adult with an advanced solid tumor such as melanoma, head and neck, liver or kidney cancer.

The V call is TRBV5-1, the J call TRBJ1-2, with D unclear. V was shortened by 2 bases and J by 7 bases, with 15 bases between the two germline ends. This CDR3 comprises 14 residues. Germline CDR1 SGHRS, CDR2 YFSETQ. CDR3 loop: CASSFGSGSLGYTF. The CDR3 bases are TGCGCCAGCAGCTTTGGGTCGGGATCTCTTGGCTACACCTTC.

The chain is built from TRBV18 and TRBJ2-3; a weak D match, TRBD2 (5 bases). CDR1 is KGHSH and CDR2 is LQKENI in the germline V gene. Trimming left V 0 bases short and J 5 bases short, with 12 bases between. This CDR3 has 15 residues. The CDR3 region is CASSPPTSEGDTQYF. In nucleotides, the CDR3 is TGTGCCAGCTCACCACCTACCTCTGAGGGAGATACGCAGTATTTT.

The J gene is TRBJ2-5, the V gene TRBV29-1; perhaps TRBD1 as D (6 bases). The CDR3 length is 13 residues. The germline V and J ends were trimmed by 4 bases and 0 bases, with 9 bases remaining between them. The germline V gene has CDR1 SQVTM and CDR2 ANQGSEA. CDR3 DNA: TGCAGCGTTGCTAGGGGGTACCAAGAGACCCAGTACTTC. Encoded protein: CSVARGYQETQYF.

This clone was detected once. The J gene is TRBJ1-1, the V gene TRBV19; D call uncertain. CDR3 size: 13 residues. Germline V gene sequence: CDR1 LNHDA, CDR2 SQIVND (reference sequence). The V gene lost 6 bases and the J gene lost 5 bases, with 13 bases spanning the gap. Here the CDR3 reads CASSNSVETEAFF. The CDR3 DNA sequence: TGTGCCAGTAGCAACTCGGTGGAGACTGAAGCTTTCTTT.

The chain uses TRBV4-3 and TRBJ1-3; D is uncertain. Germline values: CDR1 LGHNA, CDR2 YSLEER. The CDR3 loop spans 15 amino acids. Trimming removed 1 base at V and 5 bases at J, with 12 bases between. As DNA, the CDR3 is TGCGCCAGCAGCCAAGGGTCCCTGGGGAGAAACACCATATATTTT. This sequence encodes CASSQGSLGRNTIYF.

The CDR3 nucleotides read TGCGCCAGCAGCCTCGGACGGGGTCAGGTGCCTTTCTTT. Its translation is CASSLGRGQVPFF. This chain uses TRBV4-3 with TRBJ1-1; D is unresolved. The CDR3 consists of 13 residues. Germline V gives CDR1 LGHNA, CDR2 YSLEER. The V gene lost 4 bases and the J gene lost 12 bases, with 18 bases spanning the gap.

The chain recombines TRBV6-6 with TRBJ1-1, with 8 bases that match TRBD1. Trimming at V came to 2 bases and at J to 4 bases, leaving 6 bases not matched to a gene. The CDR3 is made up of 15 amino acids. Per germline, CDR1 MNHNY and CDR2 SVGAGI (reference sequence). As DNA, the CDR3 is TGTGCCAGCAGTTACCCCCCTGGACAGGGCACTGAAGCTTTCTTT. It encodes CASSYPPGQGTEAFF.

The chain combines TRBV29-1 with TRBJ2-7; TRBD1 matches at 8 bases. Trimming cost V 3 bases and J 0 bases; bases outside gene matches: 7. The CDR3 contains 15 residues. Germline values: CDR1 SQVTM, CDR2 ANQGSEA. CDR3 residues: CSVEGLDRASYEQYF. DNA for the CDR3: TGCAGCGTTGAGGGTCTGGACAGGGCCTCCTACGAGCAGTACTTC.

Only a few counts were recorded for this clone. The chain is built from TRBV27 and TRBJ1-2, with D possibly TRBD1 on 5 matching bases. The CDR3 is 13 amino acids. The V gene lost 2 bases and the J gene lost 6 bases, with 10 bases spanning the gap. The germline CDR1 and CDR2 sequences are MNHEY and SMNVEV (reference sequence). CDR3 sequence reads: CASSLGWGDGYTF. CDR3 in DNA: TGTGCCAGCAGTTTAGGGTGGGGGGATGGCTACACCTTC.

V gene TRBV6-5 combines with J gene TRBJ2-1, with D tentatively TRBD1 (6 bases). Germline V gene data show CDR1 as MNHEY and CDR2 as SVGAGI. V was pared by 6 bases and J by 5 bases, with 17 bases between. CDR3 length: 15 residues. The CDR3 nucleotides are TGTGCCAGCAGATACACAGGGTCTACGAACAATGAGCAGTTCTTC. It codes for CASRYTGSTNNEQFF.

A remark on this clone: A junction boundary mismatches the germline segment, possibly from a read error. This sequence joins TRBV6-1 and TRBJ1-2; 9 bases line up with TRBD1. Germline V gene lookup returns CDR1 MNHNS and CDR2 SASEGT. This CDR3 spans 17 amino acids. CDR3 in amino acids: CASREEFGQGTNYGYTF. CDR3 DNA: TGTGCCAGCAGGGAAGAGTTCGGACAGGGGACTAACTATGGCTACACCTTC.

The rearrangement uses TRBV18 and TRBJ2-2; 8 bases align to TRBD1. This CDR3 has 16 amino acids. Germline V gene sequence: CDR1 KGHSH, CDR2 LQKENI. The J segment lost 7 bases and the V segment lost 3 bases, leaving 10 bases of the junction unmatched. CDR3 sequence: CASSPRRQGLNGELFF. The DNA for the CDR3 is TGTGCCAGCTCACCGAGGAGACAGGGGTTGAACGGGGAGCTGTTTTTT.

V usage is TRBV5-1 and J usage is TRBJ2-2; D is undetermined. The CDR3 is made up of 15 amino acids. Trimming left V 4 bases short and J 1 base short, with 11 bases between. Germline V gene data show CDR1 as SGHRS and CDR2 as YFSETQ. The CDR3 here is CASSPGRRNTGELFF. The CDR3 DNA reads TGCGCCAGCAGCCCTGGACGGCGGAACACCGGGGAGCTGTTTTTT.

The gene calls are TRBV25-1 and TRBJ1-1; no clear D. Trimming took 4 bases from V and 0 from J, leaving 6 bases between them. Germline V gives CDR1 MGHDK, CDR2 SYGVNS. This CDR3 has 13 amino acids. Here the CDR3 reads CASSVQLNTEAFF. The CDR3 DNA reads as TGTGCCAGCAGTGTACAGCTGAACACTGAAGCTTTCTTT.

The rearrangement links TRBV5-6 to TRBJ1-3; D possibly corresponds to TRBD1 (5 bases). The germline CDR1 and CDR2 sequences are SGHDT and YYEEEE. The length of the CDR3 is 16 residues. Trimming cost V 4 bases and J 6 bases, with 20 bases left between them. The CDR3 sequence is CASSLYRGGLENTIYF. As DNA, the CDR3 is TGTGCCAGCAGCCTCTATAGGGGAGGGCTCGAAAACACCATATATTTT.

This chain uses TRBV7-6 with TRBJ2-1; D not resolved. The CDR3 extends over 12 amino acids. The germline CDR1 and CDR2 sequences are SGHVS and FNYEAQ. V shed 8 bases and J shed 5 bases, with 10 bases lying between them. The DNA of the CDR3 is TGTGCCAGCCGGAAGCTAAACAATGAGCAGTTCTTC. It is translated as CASRKLNNEQFF.

Points on this clone: At the DNA level, this CDR3 is encoded by other sequences in the same sample as well. The chain joins TRBV27 to TRBJ2-1; the match to TRBD2 covers 7 bases. From germline, CDR1 is MNHEY and CDR2 SMNVEV (reference sequence). V was pared by 3 bases and J by 7 bases, with 12 bases of the junction left unmatched. CDR3 length equals 16 residues. CDR3 protein: CASSLGGPGTWNEQFF. CDR3 DNA sequence: TGTGCCAGCAGTTTGGGAGGGCCCGGTACGTGGAATGAGCAGTTCTTC.

The chain joins TRBV7-2 to TRBJ1-2; no clear D gene. The V gene lost 5 bases and the J gene lost 1 base, with 8 bases spanning the gap. The CDR3 contains 13 residues. In germline, CDR1 is SGHTA, CDR2 FQGNSA. CDR3 DNA: TGTGCCAGCAGCCTAGTATTTAACTATGGCTACACCTTC. It codes for CASSLVFNYGYTF. Combining the CDR3 with reference TRBV7-2 and TRBJ1-2 gives the whole variable domain GAGVSQSPSNKVTEKGKDVELRCDPISGHTALYWYRQSLGQGLEFLIYFQGNSAPDKSGLPSDRFSAERTGGSVSTLTIQRTQQEDSAVYLCASSLVFNYGYTFGSGTRLTVV.

The sample holds one count of this clone. The rearrangement links TRBV5-4 to TRBJ2-1, with 9 bases identical to TRBD1. Per germline, CDR1 SGHNT and CDR2 YYREEE (reference sequence). The junction had 9 bases not matched to a gene; V was cut back by 6 bases and J by 8 bases. The CDR3 length is 14 residues. The CDR3 spells CASIATGGRDEQFF. Here the CDR3 DNA reads TGTGCCAGCATCGCGACAGGGGGGAGAGATGAGCAGTTCTTC.

The rearrangement uses TRBV4-1 and TRBJ1-3, with 7 nucleotides matching TRBD1. In germline, CDR1 is MGHRA, CDR2 YSYEKL. Germline trimming cut 4 bases from V and 0 bases from J; bases unmatched to any gene: 3. This CDR3 spans 15 amino acids. CDR3 region: CASSRGTVSGNTIYF. CDR3 DNA sequence: TGCGCCAGCAGCCGCGGGACAGTCTCTGGAAACACCATATATTTT.

This chain connects TRBV6-5 to TRBJ2-3, with D possibly being TRBD2 (7 bases). V was trimmed by 6 bases and J by 6 bases, leaving 10 bases between them. Germline lookup yields CDR1 MNHEY and CDR2 SVGAGI. The CDR3 sequence is 12 residues long. The CDR3 protein is CASSRGGDTQYF. CDR3 DNA: TGTGCCAGCAGCCGCGGGGGCGATACGCAGTATTTT.

This rearrangement joins TRBV2 to TRBJ2-1; D remains ambiguous. Germline V lookup: CDR1 SNHLY, CDR2 FYNNEI. The CDR3 sequence is 13 residues long. Between the trimmed V and J ends, which lost 11 bases and 7 bases, there was a span of 18 bases. CDR3 region: CARGWQAGNEQFF. CDR3 nucleotides: TGTGCCCGCGGATGGCAGGCTGGGAATGAGCAGTTCTTC.

This chain joins TRBV28 and TRBJ2-1; tentative D call: TRBD2 (5 bases). The V and J ends lost 7 bases and 0 bases respectively, with 10 bases between them. This CDR3 contains 14 residues. Germline CDR1 and CDR2: MDHEN and SYDVKM. The CDR3: CASIGGSSYNEQFF. The CDR3 coding sequence is TGTGCCAGCATAGGTGGGAGCTCCTACAATGAGCAGTTCTTC.

The CDR3 DNA follows: TGTGCCAGTAGTAAAGGCAATCAGCCCCAGCATTTT. Translation gives CASSKGNQPQHF. The V and J genes are TRBV19 and TRBJ1-5; D gene unclear. Per the germline V gene, CDR1 is LNHDA and CDR2 is SQIVND (reference sequence). Trimming took off 4 bases at V and 2 bases at J, with 3 bases between the two ends. The CDR3 contains 12 residues.

CDR3 nucleotide sequence: TGTGCCAGTAGTCCTCGCGGGCGGAGCTGGGGAAACAATGAGCAGTTCTTC. Amino acids: CASSPRGRSWGNNEQFF. This chain connects TRBV19 to TRBJ2-1, with a weak D call TRBD2 (5 bases). Germline V gene sequence: CDR1 LNHDA, CDR2 SQIVND (reference sequence). The CDR3 sequence is 17 residues long. Trimming shortened V by 5 bases and J by 5 bases, and 22 bases separated the two germline ends.

V gene TRBV28 combines with J gene TRBJ2-7, with D perhaps matching TRBD1 (6 bases). The germline gives CDR1 MDHEN, CDR2 SYDVKM. Trimming removed 4 bases at V and 7 bases at J, with 11 bases between. The CDR3 loop spans 12 amino acids. DNA of the CDR3: TGTGCCAGCAGTTCACAGGGTGCTGAGCAGTACTTC. This gives the protein CASSSQGAEQYF.

The chain employs TRBV30 and TRBJ2-7, with D possibly being TRBD1 or TRBD2 (6 bases each). This CDR3 comprises 14 residues. Trimming removed 6 bases at V and 4 bases at J, with 19 bases between. Germline V gene data show CDR1 as GTSNPN and CDR2 as SVGIG (reference sequence). CDR3 nucleotides: TGTGCCTGCCTTCAACTGGGGGGCCAGTACGAGCAGTACTTC. It codes for CACLQLGGQYEQYF.

The chain recombines TRBV28 with TRBJ2-1; TRBD2 matches at 8 bases. Germline V gene data show CDR1 as MDHEN and CDR2 as SYDVKM. The CDR3 has 17 amino acids. J gave up 4 bases and V 1 base, and 9 bases lay outside the gene matches. DNA for the CDR3: TGTGCCAGCAGTTTATTAGGTAGCGGGGCCCCTTACAATGAGCAGTTCTTC. Its protein product is CASSLLGSGAPYNEQFF.